Listed below are T cell receptor beta chains from one sample, sequenced in a study of T-cell reconstitution after alpha-beta-depleted transplantation in children. TCRdb redid the calling of the PCR reads with MiXCR, one entry per CDR3 protein. The sample yields around 600,000 distinct CDR3 sequences, 16% seen once. The sample here was PBMCs from the stem cell graft donor, taken from the stem cell graft. Source of these receptors: a human donor who donated a stem cell graft to a child with acute myeloid leukemia. CDR3s include the opening cysteine and the closing phenylalanine or tryptophan. A D gene is named only where the DNA matches it firmly. The listing skips clone size in some rows; elsewhere it reads once, few, many or a size class.

v_call	clone_size	j_call	cdr3_length	d_call	cdr3_aa	cdr3_nt
TRBV7-2	NA	TRBJ1-1	13	NA	CASSLEGNAEAFF	TGTGCCAGCAGCTTAGAAGGGAACGCTGAAGCTTTCTTT
TRBV28	once	TRBJ2-7	14	NA	CASSLGGRCCEQYF	TGTGCCAGCAGCCTCGGGGGGCGCTGCTGCGAGCAGTACTTC
TRBV7-9	NA	TRBJ2-2	15	NA	CASSLQGSSTGELFF	TGTGCCAGCAGCTTACAGGGGTCCTCCACCGGGGAGCTGTTTTTT
TRBV15	few	TRBJ2-2	16	NA	CATSRDAATNTGELFF	TGTGCCACCAGCAGAGATGCAGCTACGAACACCGGGGAGCTGTTTTTT
TRBV7-2	NA	TRBJ2-1	15	NA	CASSTTWSSYNEQFF	TGTGCCAGCAGCACGACATGGAGCTCCTACAATGAGCAGTTCTTC
TRBV7-2	many	TRBJ2-5	13	NA	CASSPAPSGTQYF	TGTGCCAGCAGCCCAGCGCCCTCGGGGACCCAGTACTTC
TRBV5-1	NA	TRBJ2-5	14	NA	CASSFPEFQETQYF	TGCGCCAGCAGCTTCCCAGAATTCCAAGAGACGCAGTACTTC
TRBV5-1	NA	TRBJ2-1	15	NA	CASSLEAGSPNEQFF	TGCGCCAGCAGCTTGGAAGCAGGGTCCCCCAATGAGCAGTTCTTC
TRBV27	many	TRBJ1-2	13	NA	CASSLQGSYGYTF	TGTGCCAGCAGTTTACAGGGGAGCTATGGCTACACCTTC
TRBV20-1	few	TRBJ2-1	11	NA	CSARDRGEQFF	TGCAGTGCTAGAGATCGAGGTGAGCAGTTCTTC
TRBV7-9	few	TRBJ1-2	14	NA	CASHERGVGYGYTF	TGTGCCAGCCATGAGAGAGGGGTAGGATATGGCTACACCTTC
TRBV9	many	TRBJ2-2	15	NA	CASSPRHRNTGELFF	TGTGCCAGCAGCCCCAGACATCGGAACACCGGGGAGCTGTTTTTT
TRBV7-3	NA	TRBJ2-2	16	TRBD2	CASSYSGGTNTGELFF	TGTGCCAGCAGCTATAGCGGGGGGACTAACACCGGGGAGCTGTTTTTT
TRBV5-5	many	TRBJ2-3	15	TRBD2	CASSTGLAGTDTQYF	TGTGCCAGCAGCACCGGACTAGCGGGCACAGATACGCAGTATTTT
TRBV20-1	many	TRBJ1-1	14	TRBD1	CSARRMQGATEAFF	TGCAGTGCTAGGCGGATGCAGGGGGCAACTGAAGCTTTCTTT
TRBV12-3/TRBV12-4	many	TRBJ2-3	16	NA	CASSWVGGGSTDTQYF	TGTGCCAGCAGTTGGGTAGGGGGGGGGAGCACAGATACGCAGTATTTT
TRBV7-7	NA	TRBJ1-2	16	NA	CASSYRRGIFNYGYTF	TGTGCCAGCAGCTACCGACGGGGAATATTTAACTATGGCTACACCTTC
TRBV4-1	NA	TRBJ2-1	15	NA	CASSQLDTDYNEQFF	TGCGCCAGCAGCCAGTTGGACACCGACTACAATGAGCAGTTCTTC
TRBV11-2	few	TRBJ1-1	14	NA	CASSLMVANTEAFF	TGTGCCAGCAGCTTAATGGTGGCGAACACTGAAGCTTTCTTT
TRBV12-3/TRBV12-4	many	TRBJ2-7	14	TRBD1	CASSSGTGIYEQYF	TGTGCCAGCAGTTCCGGGACAGGGATTTACGAGCAGTACTTC
TRBV20-1	many	TRBJ1-2	15	NA	CSARDVRGIPYGYTF	TGCAGTGCTAGAGATGTGCGGGGGATTCCCTATGGCTACACCTTC
TRBV12-3/TRBV12-4	many	TRBJ2-3	14	NA	CASSLRLSTDTQYF	TGTGCCAGCAGTTTACGTCTTAGCACAGATACGCAGTATTTT
TRBV29-1	many	TRBJ1-2	13	NA	CSVERLGNYGYTF	TGCAGCGTTGAAAGGTTGGGGAACTATGGCTACACCTTC
TRBV3-1	once	TRBJ2-1	16	NA	CASSPTASEYYNEQFF	TGTGCCAGCAGCCCTACAGCATCAGAATATTACAATGAGCAGTTCTTC
TRBV12-3/TRBV12-4	NA	TRBJ2-7	15	NA	CASSSRSEAAYEQYF	TGTGCCAGCAGCTCCCGTTCCGAGGCCGCATACGAGCAGTACTTC
TRBV20-1	few	TRBJ2-1	14	TRBD2	CSANRVTSGGAQFF	TGCAGTGCTAACCGTGTGACTAGCGGGGGTGCGCAGTTCTTC
TRBV12-3/TRBV12-4	few	TRBJ1-1	11	NA	CASRSDGEAFF	TGTGCCAGCAGGTCGGACGGTGAAGCTTTCTTT
TRBV24-1	many	TRBJ2-7	14	NA	CATAGQGGANEQYF	TGTGCCACCGCCGGCCAGGGGGGAGCTAACGAGCAGTACTTC
TRBV7-2	many	TRBJ2-2	16	NA	CASSLRQGGHTGELFF	TGTGCCAGCAGCTTAAGGCAGGGAGGACACACCGGGGAGCTGTTTTTT
TRBV12-3/TRBV12-4	NA	TRBJ1-4	13	NA	CASRSGLDEKLFF	TGTGCCAGCAGGTCAGGGCTCGATGAAAAACTGTTTTTT
TRBV20-1	many	TRBJ2-1	15	TRBD2	CSAPGGGRSYNEQFF	TGCAGTGCCCCGGGAGGGGGTCGCTCCTACAATGAGCAGTTCTTC
TRBV5-1	many	TRBJ2-1	13	NA	CASTAGQSNEQFF	TGCGCCAGCACCGCCGGACAGAGCAATGAGCAGTTCTTC
TRBV20-1	few	TRBJ2-5	15	TRBD1	CSAAYRGWERETQYF	TGCAGTGCCGCCTACAGGGGCTGGGAGAGAGAGACCCAGTACTTC
TRBV6-1	few	TRBJ2-2	15	NA	CASFPGGGTTGELFF	TGTGCCAGCTTCCCAGGTGGAGGGACCACCGGGGAGCTGTTTTTT
TRBV5-1	NA	TRBJ2-2	16	NA	CASSITGTPNTGELFF	TGCGCCAGCAGCATAACCGGGACCCCGAACACCGGGGAGCTGTTTTTT
TRBV12-3/TRBV12-4	NA	TRBJ2-5	16	NA	CASSLVSTRGRETQYF	TGTGCCAGCAGTTTGGTATCTACGAGGGGGAGAGAGACCCAGTACTTC
TRBV5-6	NA	TRBJ2-3	14	TRBD1	CASSSRTGPDTQYF	TGTGCCAGCAGCTCTCGGACAGGGCCAGATACGCAGTATTTT
TRBV12-3/TRBV12-4	many	TRBJ1-5	16	NA	CASSLAGAYSNQPQHF	TGTGCCAGCAGTTTAGCGGGTGCCTATAGCAATCAGCCCCAGCATTTT
TRBV29-1	many	TRBJ2-1	13	TRBD1	CSVAGTGANEQFF	TGCAGCGTCGCTGGGACAGGGGCTAATGAGCAGTTCTTC
TRBV5-1	NA	TRBJ2-4	14	NA	CASSLVGDVDIQYF	TGCGCCAGCAGCTTGGTAGGGGACGTGGACATTCAGTACTTC
TRBV12-3/TRBV12-4	few	TRBJ1-5	13	NA	CASSLATEQPQHF	TGTGCCAGCAGTTTAGCCACGGAGCAGCCCCAGCATTTT
TRBV20-1	many	TRBJ2-5	13	NA	CSASSLPQETQYF	TGCAGTGCTAGTAGCCTACCGCAAGAGACCCAGTACTTC
TRBV29-1	many	TRBJ1-4	12	NA	CSVQGQFEKLFF	TGCAGCGTTCAAGGACAGTTTGAAAAACTGTTTTTT
TRBV12-3/TRBV12-4	NA	TRBJ2-6	16	TRBD2	CASSPGLAGLGYVLTF	TGTGCCAGCAGTCCGGGACTAGCGGGATTGGGTTACGTCCTGACTTTC
TRBV18	NA	TRBJ1-2	14	TRBD1	CASSPGDRYYGYTF	TGTGCCAGCTCACCCGGGGACAGGTACTATGGCTACACCTTC
TRBV7-2	few	TRBJ2-4	17	NA	CASSLSAATLAKNIQYF	TGTGCCAGCAGCTTATCCGCCGCTACACTAGCCAAAAACATTCAGTACTTC
TRBV6-5	many	TRBJ1-1	17	TRBD1	CASSPFPYRGLNTEAFF	TGTGCCAGCAGCCCCTTCCCGTACAGGGGACTGAACACTGAAGCTTTCTTT
TRBV9	many	TRBJ2-7	15	NA	CASSVAGGHPYEQYF	TGTGCCAGCAGCGTAGCCGGGGGCCACCCCTACGAGCAGTACTTC
TRBV5-1	NA	TRBJ1-1	14	TRBD1	CASSSTTGVTEAFF	TGCGCCAGCAGCTCCACAACAGGGGTAACTGAAGCTTTCTTT
TRBV5-1	few	TRBJ2-7	16	TRBD1	CASSLQGFESSYEQYF	TGCGCCAGCAGCTTACAGGGGTTCGAGAGCTCCTACGAGCAGTACTTC
TRBV20-1	many	TRBJ2-7	15	TRBD2	CSARDGGTSEGEQYF	TGCAGTGCTAGAGACGGTGGGACTAGCGAGGGCGAGCAGTACTTC
TRBV29-1	many	TRBJ2-2	15	NA	CSVFGGTANTGELFF	TGCAGCGTTTTTGGGGGGACCGCGAACACCGGGGAGCTGTTTTTT
TRBV5-4	few	TRBJ1-2	14	NA	CASSPNQPNYGYTF	TGTGCCAGCAGCCCTAACCAACCAAACTATGGCTACACCTTC
TRBV18	NA	TRBJ2-1	15	NA	CASSPEGLSYNEQFF	TGTGCCAGCTCACCCGAGGGACTGAGCTACAATGAGCAGTTCTTC
TRBV12-3/TRBV12-4	many	TRBJ1-6	14	NA	CASSAGPSGSPLHF	TGTGCCAGCAGTGCCGGCCCCTCGGGTTCACCCCTCCACTTT